This TCR beta chain appears in the sequencing data of a study of cytomegalovirus exposure and HLA in healthy donors. As to this clone: Its antigen is not known.

Study results and limitations: Most TCR sequences proved rare, with some public TCRs found in many donors. The availability of immune exposure information extended only to CMV serostatus.

This CDR3 region has 15 residues. The ends lost 3 bases at V and 5 bases at J; junction bases unmatched: 6. Germline CDR1 and CDR2: SGHRS and YFSETQ. The PCR had 60 Vbeta and 13 Jbeta primers. Here immunoSEQ multiplex PCR was the method, and the copy in TCRdb shows in-frame clones only, minus some. The table includes approximately 92,000 clones, 69% detected once. The chain carries TRBV5-1 and TRBJ2-3; 10 bases fit TRBD2. The sequence came from a man in his fifties or sixties in good health and CMV-seronegative. Sequencing was done on a sample of PBMCs. The CDR3 reads CASSWSGRAVDTQYF. The CDR3 DNA sequence: TGCGCCAGCAGCTGGAGCGGGAGGGCAGTAGATACGCAGTATTTT.